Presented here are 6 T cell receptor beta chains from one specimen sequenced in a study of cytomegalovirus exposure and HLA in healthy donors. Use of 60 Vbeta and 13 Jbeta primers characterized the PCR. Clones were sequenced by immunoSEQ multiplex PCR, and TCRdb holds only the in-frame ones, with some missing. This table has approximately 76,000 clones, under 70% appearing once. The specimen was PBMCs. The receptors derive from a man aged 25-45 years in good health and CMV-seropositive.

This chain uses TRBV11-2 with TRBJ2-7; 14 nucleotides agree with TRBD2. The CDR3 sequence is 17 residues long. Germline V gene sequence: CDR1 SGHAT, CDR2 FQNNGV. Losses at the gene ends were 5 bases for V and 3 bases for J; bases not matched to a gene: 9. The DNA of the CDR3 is TGTGCCAGCAGCGGGGGACTAGCGGGAGTGGATATCTACGAGCAGTACTTC. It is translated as CASSGGLAGVDIYEQYF. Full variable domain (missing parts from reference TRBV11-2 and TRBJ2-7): EAGVAQSPRYKIIEKRQSVAFWCNPISGHATLYWYQQILGQGPKLLIQFQNNGVVDDSQLPKDRFSAERLKGVDSTLKIQPAKLEDSAVYLCASSGGLAGVDIYEQYFGPGTRLTVT.

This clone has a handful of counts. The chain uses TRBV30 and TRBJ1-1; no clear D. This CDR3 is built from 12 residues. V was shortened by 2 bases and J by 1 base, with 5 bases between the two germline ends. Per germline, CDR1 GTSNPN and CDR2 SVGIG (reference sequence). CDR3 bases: TGTGCCTGGAGTTACGGGAACACTGAAGCTTTCTTT. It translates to CAWSYGNTEAFF.

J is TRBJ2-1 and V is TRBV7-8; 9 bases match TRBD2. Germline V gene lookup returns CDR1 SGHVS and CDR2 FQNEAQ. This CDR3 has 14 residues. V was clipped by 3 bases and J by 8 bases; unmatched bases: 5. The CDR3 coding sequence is TGTGCCAGCAGCTTGCGGGAGGGCTTGGATGAGCAGTTCTTC. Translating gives CASSLREGLDEQFF.

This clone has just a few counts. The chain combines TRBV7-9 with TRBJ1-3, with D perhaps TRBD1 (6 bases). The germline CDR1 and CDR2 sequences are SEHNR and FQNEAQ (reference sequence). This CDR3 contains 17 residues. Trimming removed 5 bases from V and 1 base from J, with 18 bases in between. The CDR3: CASSVQQGQASGNTIYF. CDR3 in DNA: TGTGCCAGCAGCGTCCAACAGGGTCAGGCGTCTGGAAACACCATATATTTT.

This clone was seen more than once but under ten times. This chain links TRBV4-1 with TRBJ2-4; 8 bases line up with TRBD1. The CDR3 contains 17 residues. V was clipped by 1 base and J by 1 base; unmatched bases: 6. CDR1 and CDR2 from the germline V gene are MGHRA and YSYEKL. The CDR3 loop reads CASSQGLRGPAKNIQYF. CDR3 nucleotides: TGCGCCAGCAGCCAAGGCCTCAGGGGGCCTGCCAAAAACATTCAGTACTTC.

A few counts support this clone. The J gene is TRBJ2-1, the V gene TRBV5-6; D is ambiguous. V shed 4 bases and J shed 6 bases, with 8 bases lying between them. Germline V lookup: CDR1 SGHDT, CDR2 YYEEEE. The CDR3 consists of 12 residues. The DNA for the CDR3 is TGTGCCAGCAGCCACAATCTCAATGAGCAGTTCTTC. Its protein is CASSHNLNEQFF.